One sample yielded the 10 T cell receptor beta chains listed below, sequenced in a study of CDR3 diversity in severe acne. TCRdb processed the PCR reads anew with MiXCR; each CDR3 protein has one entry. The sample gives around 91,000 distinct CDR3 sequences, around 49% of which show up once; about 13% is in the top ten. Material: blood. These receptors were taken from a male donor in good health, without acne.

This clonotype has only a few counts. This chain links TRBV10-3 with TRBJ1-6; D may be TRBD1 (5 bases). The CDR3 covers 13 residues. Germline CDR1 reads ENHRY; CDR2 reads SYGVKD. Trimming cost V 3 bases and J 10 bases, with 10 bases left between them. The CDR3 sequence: CAISEGEGSPLHF. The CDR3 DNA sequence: TGTGCCATCAGTGAAGGGGAAGGCTCACCCCTCCACTTT.

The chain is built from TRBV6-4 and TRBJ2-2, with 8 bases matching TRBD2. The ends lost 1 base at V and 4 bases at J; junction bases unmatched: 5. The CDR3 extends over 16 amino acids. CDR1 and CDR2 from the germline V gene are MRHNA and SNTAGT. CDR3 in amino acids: CASSDFSRGGTGELFF. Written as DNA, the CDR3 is TGTGCCAGCAGTGACTTTAGTCGGGGGGGCACCGGGGAGCTGTTTTTT.

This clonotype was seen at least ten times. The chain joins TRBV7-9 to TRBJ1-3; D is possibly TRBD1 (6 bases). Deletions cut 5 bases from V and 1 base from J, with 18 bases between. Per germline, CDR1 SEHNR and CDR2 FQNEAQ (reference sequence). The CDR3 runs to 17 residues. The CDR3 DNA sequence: TGTGCCAGCAGCCCGGGGGGCGTTCCAGGGTCTGGAAACACCATATATTTT. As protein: CASSPGGVPGSGNTIYF. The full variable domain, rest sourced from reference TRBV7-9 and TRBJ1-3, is DTGVSQNPRHKITKRGQNVTFRCDPISEHNRLYWYRQTLGQGPEFLTYFQNEAQLEKSRLLSDRFSAERPKGSFSTLEIQRTEQGDSAMYLCASSPGGVPGSGNTIYFGEGSWLTVV.

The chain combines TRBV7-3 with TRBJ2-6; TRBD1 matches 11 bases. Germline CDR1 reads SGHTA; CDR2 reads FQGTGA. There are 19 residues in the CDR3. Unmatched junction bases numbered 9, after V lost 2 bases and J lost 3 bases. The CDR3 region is CASSLGAGQGAGGANVLTF. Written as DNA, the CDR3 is TGTGCCAGCAGCTTAGGGGCCGGACAGGGGGCTGGTGGGGCCAACGTCCTGACTTTC.

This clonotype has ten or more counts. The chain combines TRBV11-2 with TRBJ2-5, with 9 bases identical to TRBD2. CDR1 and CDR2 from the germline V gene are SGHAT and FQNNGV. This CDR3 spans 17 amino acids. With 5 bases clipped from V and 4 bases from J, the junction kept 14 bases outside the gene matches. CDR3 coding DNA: TGTGCCAGCAGCCCCCGAGCGGGGGGAATTGAATCAGAGACCCAGTACTTC. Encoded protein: CASSPRAGGIESETQYF.

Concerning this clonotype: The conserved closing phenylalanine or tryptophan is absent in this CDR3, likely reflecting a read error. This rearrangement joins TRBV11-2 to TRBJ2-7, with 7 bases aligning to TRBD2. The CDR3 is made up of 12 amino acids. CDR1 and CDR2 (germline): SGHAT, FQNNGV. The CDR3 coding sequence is TGTGTCAGCAGCTTAGGGGAGGGAAATCAGTACCTC. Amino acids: CVSSLGEGNQYL.

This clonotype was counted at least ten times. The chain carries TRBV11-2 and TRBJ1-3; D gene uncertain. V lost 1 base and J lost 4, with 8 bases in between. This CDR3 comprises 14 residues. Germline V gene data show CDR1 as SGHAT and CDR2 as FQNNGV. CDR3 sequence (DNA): TGTGCCAGCAGCTTAGTTACAGCCGGAAACACCATATATTTT. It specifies CASSLVTAGNTIYF. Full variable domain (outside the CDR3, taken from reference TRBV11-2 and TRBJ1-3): EAGVAQSPRYKIIEKRQSVAFWCNPISGHATLYWYQQILGQGPKLLIQFQNNGVVDDSQLPKDRFSAERLKGVDSTLKIQPAKLEDSAVYLCASSLVTAGNTIYFGEGSWLTVV.

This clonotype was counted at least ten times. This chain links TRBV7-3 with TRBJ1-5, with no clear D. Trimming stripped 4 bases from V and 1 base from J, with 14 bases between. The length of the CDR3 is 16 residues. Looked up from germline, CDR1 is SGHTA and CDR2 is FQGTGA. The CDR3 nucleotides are TGTGCCAGCAGCTCCACGAACACAGCGAGCAATCAGCCCCAGCATTTT. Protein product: CASSSTNTASNQPQHF. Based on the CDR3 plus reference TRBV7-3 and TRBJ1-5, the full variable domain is GAGVSQTPSNKVTEKGKYVELRCDPISGHTALYWYRQSLGQGPEFLIYFQGTGAADDSGLPNDRFFAVRPEGSVSTLKIQRTERGDSAVYLCASSSTNTASNQPQHFGDGTRLSIL.

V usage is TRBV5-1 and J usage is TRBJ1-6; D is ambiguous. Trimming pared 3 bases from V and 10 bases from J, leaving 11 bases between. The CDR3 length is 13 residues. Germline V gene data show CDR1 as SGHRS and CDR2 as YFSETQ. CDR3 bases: TGCGCCAGCAGCTATGGATCGGAATCACCCCTCCACTTT. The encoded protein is CASSYGSESPLHF.

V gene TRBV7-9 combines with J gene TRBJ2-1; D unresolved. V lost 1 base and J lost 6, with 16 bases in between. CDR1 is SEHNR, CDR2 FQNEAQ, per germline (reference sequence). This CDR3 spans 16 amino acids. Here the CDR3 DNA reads TGTGCCAGCAGCTTAGATGGCAGGTACAAACGCAATGAGCAGTTCTTC. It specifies CASSLDGRYKRNEQFF.